The 21 T cell receptor beta chains reported below all come from one sample, sequenced in a study of PD-1 blockade in classical Hodgkin lymphoma. Generated by immunoSEQ multiplex PCR, the TCRdb table keeps only in-frame clones and is missing some. The repertoire holds about 23,000 clones, roughly two thirds seen once, with approximately 15% in the top ten. Each patient's relapse followed autologous stem cell transplantation, and brentuximab vedotin exposure varied. Material: peripheral blood mononuclear cells (PBMCs), obtained at baseline. The receptors were gathered from a human donor with classical Hodgkin lymphoma.

The chain recombines TRBV11-2 with TRBJ2-7, with D perhaps TRBD2 (6 bases). The germline V gene encodes CDR1 SGHAT and CDR2 FQNNGV. This CDR3 has 15 residues. V was cut by 5 bases and J by 2 bases, with 16 bases left in between. The CDR3 is CASSPRRDLPYEQYV. The CDR3 DNA follows: TGTGCCAGCAGCCCCCGTCGGGACTTACCCTACGAGCAGTACGTC.

This clone appeared a few times. Other DNA sequences of this sample code for an identical CDR3. The chain carries TRBV19 and TRBJ1-5; no reliable D call. CDR1 and CDR2 from the germline V gene are LNHDA and SQIVND (reference sequence). V was clipped by 5 bases and J by 5 bases, with 7 bases between them. This CDR3 spans 12 amino acids. CDR3: CASSFVDQPQHF. CDR3 in DNA: TGTGCCAGTAGTTTTGTAGATCAGCCCCAGCATTTT.

By share, this clone ranks as medium-sized. The CDR3 coding sequence is TGTGCCAGCAGCTTGGACGGATATGGCTACACCTTC. Translation gives CASSLDGYGYTF. The rearrangement joins TRBV5-4 to TRBJ1-2; D gene unclear. CDR3 length equals 12 residues. V lost 0 bases to trimming and J lost 5 bases, with 5 bases between them. Germline-derived CDR1 and CDR2 are SGHNT and YYREEE (reference sequence).

Only one count was recorded for this clone. V gene TRBV7-9 combines with J gene TRBJ2-5; D might be TRBD2 (7 bases). Germline CDR1 is SEHNR and CDR2 is FQNEAQ (reference sequence). The CDR3 runs to 14 residues. With 7 bases removed from V and 4 bases from J, the gap between germline ends came to 16 bases. Here the CDR3 reads CASTLGGAGETQYF. As DNA, the CDR3 is TGTGCCAGCACACTAGGGGGGGCGGGAGAGACCCAGTACTTC.

This chain links TRBV9 with TRBJ2-1, with D possibly called TRBD1 or TRBD2 (5 bases each). V was pared by 4 bases and J by 7 bases, with 21 bases between. The length of the CDR3 is 16 residues. Germline V gives CDR1 SGDLS, CDR2 YYNGEE. CDR3 loop: CASSTSSGTNWNEQFF. In DNA form, the CDR3 reads TGTGCCAGCAGCACTTCCTCCGGGACCAACTGGAATGAGCAGTTCTTC.

V and J are TRBV4-1 and TRBJ2-7, with no clear D. The CDR3 spans 15 residues. V lost 4 bases, J lost 2 bases, and 15 bases lay in between. Per the germline V gene, CDR1 is MGHRA and CDR2 is YSYEKL. CDR3 in amino acids: CASSRLYRQPYEQYV. The CDR3 DNA sequence: TGCGCCAGCAGCCGCTTATATAGGCAGCCCTACGAGCAGTACGTC.

CDR3 in DNA: TGTGCCAGCAGGGAAACAGGGGGAGGCAATCAGCCCCAGCATTTT. This encodes CASRETGGGNQPQHF. This chain uses TRBV2 with TRBJ1-5, with 8 bases identical to TRBD1. This CDR3 is 15 amino acids long. V gave up 6 bases and J gave up 2 bases; unmatched junction bases: 6. Germline values: CDR1 SNHLY, CDR2 FYNNEI.

V and J are TRBV20-1 and TRBJ1-4; D is possibly TRBD1 (5 bases). V was pared by 5 bases and J by 7 bases, with 8 bases between. The CDR3 runs to 11 residues. Germline lookup yields CDR1 DFQATT and CDR2 SNEGSKA (reference sequence). CDR3 protein: CSAARGEKLFF. DNA for the CDR3: TGCAGTGCTGCTAGGGGTGAAAAACTGTTTTTT.

This clone turned up a few times. The rearrangement uses TRBV19 and TRBJ1-5; D not resolved. In germline, CDR1 is LNHDA, CDR2 SQIVND (reference sequence). The germline V and J ends were trimmed by 5 bases and 5 bases, with 13 bases remaining between them. The CDR3 has 14 amino acids. CDR3 region: CASSFLPPDQPQHF. CDR3 bases: TGTGCCAGTAGTTTCCTCCCACCGGATCAGCCCCAGCATTTT.

This clone has only a few counts. The rearrangement uses TRBV7-3 and TRBJ2-1; 9 positions agree with TRBD2. The length of the CDR3 is 15 residues. Germline V CDR1 and CDR2: SGHTA, FQGTGA. Germline trimming cut 3 bases from V and 6 bases from J; bases unmatched to any gene: 6. In DNA form, the CDR3 reads TGTGCCAGCAGCTTGGCGGGAGGGCCCTCCAATGAGCAGTTCTTC. It yields the protein CASSLAGGPSNEQFF. Using reference TRBV7-3 and TRBJ2-1 for the parts outside the CDR3, the full variable domain is GAGVSQTPSNKVTEKGKYVELRCDPISGHTALYWYRQSLGQGPEFLIYFQGTGAADDSGLPNDRFFAVRPEGSVSTLKIQRTERGDSAVYLCASSLAGGPSNEQFFGPGTRLTVL.

The chain is built from TRBV4-1 and TRBJ1-2; TRBD1 is a possible D gene (5 bases). The CDR3 has 15 amino acids. Germline V gene data show CDR1 as MGHRA and CDR2 as YSYEKL. Trimming cost V 0 bases and J 3 bases, with 11 bases left between them. This CDR3 is CASSQESGRDYGYTF. The CDR3 DNA sequence: TGCGCCAGCAGCCAAGAGTCAGGGAGAGACTATGGCTACACCTTC.

The chain uses TRBV5-6 and TRBJ1-1; D may be TRBD1 (5 bases). Germline-derived CDR1 and CDR2 are SGHDT and YYEEEE. The CDR3 is made up of 13 amino acids. The V and J ends lost 4 bases and 1 base respectively, with 8 bases between them. Here the CDR3 reads CASSPTENTEAFF. In DNA form, the CDR3 reads TGTGCCAGCAGCCCGACAGAGAACACTGAAGCTTTCTTT.

The genes are TRBV9 and TRBJ2-1; TRBD2 matches 10 bases. The V gene end was trimmed by 0 bases and the J gene end by 3 bases; junction bases not matched to a gene: 6. The CDR3 is 17 amino acids. From germline, CDR1 is SGDLS and CDR2 YYNGEE. The DNA of the CDR3 is TGTGCCAGCAGCGTAGCTTTAGCGGGGGGCCTCTACAATGAGCAGTTCTTC. Residues: CASSVALAGGLYNEQFF.

The rearrangement joins TRBV19 to TRBJ1-5; no clear D gene. The ends were cut back, 1 base at V and 2 bases at J, with 9 bases in the middle. Germline assignment: CDR1 LNHDA and CDR2 SQIVND (reference sequence). The CDR3 loop spans 15 amino acids. CDR3 sequence reads: CASSIGKVGNQPQHF. The CDR3 DNA sequence: TGTGCCAGTAGTATAGGAAAGGTTGGCAATCAGCCCCAGCATTTT.

The rearrangement links TRBV9 to TRBJ1-6; the D is unclear. The CDR3 totals 15 residues. V lost 0 bases and J lost 0, with 4 bases in between. Germline assignment: CDR1 SGDLS and CDR2 YYNGEE. In nucleotides, the CDR3 is TGTGCCAGCAGCGTAGGCCACTCCTATAATTCACCCCTCCACTTT. This translates into CASSVGHSYNSPLHF. Full variable domain (outside the CDR3, taken from reference TRBV9 and TRBJ1-6): DSGVTQTPKHLITATGQRVTLRCSPRSGDLSVYWYQQSLDQGLQFLIQYYNGEERAKGNILERFSAQQFPDLHSELNLSSLELGDSALYFCASSVGHSYNSPLHFGNGTRLTVT.

The chain combines TRBV4-1 with TRBJ1-2; maybe TRBD1 (5 bases). Germline V gene sequence: CDR1 MGHRA, CDR2 YSYEKL. With 0 bases removed from V and 7 bases from J, the gap between germline ends came to 12 bases. The CDR3 spans 14 residues. The CDR3 DNA reads as TGCGCCAGCAGCCAAGATGTGGGGCCCGGTGGCTACACCTTC. This sequence encodes CASSQDVGPGGYTF.

CDR3 in DNA: TGTGCCAGCGGGGGGGGCCGAGGGCAGGGCGGCACAGATACGCAGTATTTT. It specifies CASGGGRGQGGTDTQYF. The chain joins TRBV2 to TRBJ2-3; tentatively, D is TRBD2 (7 bases). This CDR3 region has 17 residues. Germline V gene data show CDR1 as SNHLY and CDR2 as FYNNEI. V lost 8 bases and J lost 1, with 22 bases in between.

The chain uses TRBV7-2 and TRBJ2-4; possibly TRBD2 for D (6 bases). The V end was cut by 1 base, the J end by 10 bases, with 14 bases between. Germline V gene sequence: CDR1 SGHTA, CDR2 FQGNSA. The CDR3 contains 14 residues. The CDR3: CASSLGGLEWIQYF. The CDR3 DNA follows: TGTGCCAGCAGCTTAGGGGGACTGGAGTGGATTCAGTACTTC.

This clone was found many times. This CDR3 is also generated by other DNA sequences in the sample. This chain connects TRBV10-1 to TRBJ2-2, with TRBD1 as a possible D gene (6 bases). V was shortened by 5 bases and J by 5 bases, with 6 bases between the two germline ends. This CDR3 spans 12 amino acids. The germline V gene has CDR1 WNHNN and CDR2 SYGVQD (reference sequence). The CDR3 nucleotides are TGCGCCAGCAGTACAGGGACCGGGGAGCTGTTTTTT. Translating it yields CASSTGTGELFF.

Judged by abundance, this clone is medium-sized. The rearrangement uses TRBV9 and TRBJ2-1, with D possibly TRBD2 on 6 matching bases. CDR3 size: 18 residues. Germline loops: CDR1 SGDLS, CDR2 YYNGEE. Trimming cost V 7 bases and J 3 bases, with 26 bases left between them. The CDR3 loop reads CASLSPRERDQSYNEQFF. CDR3 DNA: TGTGCCAGCTTATCCCCACGGGAGAGGGACCAGAGCTACAATGAGCAGTTCTTC.

J is TRBJ2-2 and V is TRBV13, with 10 bases identical to TRBD1. Germline CDR1 PRHDT, CDR2 FYEKMQ (reference sequence). V trimming: 3 bases; J trimming: 4 bases; junction bases outside the gene matches: 2. This CDR3 region has 15 residues. CDR3 bases: TGTGCCAGCAGCTTGTGGACAGGGGGCACCGGGGAGCTGTTTTTT. Translating it yields CASSLWTGGTGELFF.